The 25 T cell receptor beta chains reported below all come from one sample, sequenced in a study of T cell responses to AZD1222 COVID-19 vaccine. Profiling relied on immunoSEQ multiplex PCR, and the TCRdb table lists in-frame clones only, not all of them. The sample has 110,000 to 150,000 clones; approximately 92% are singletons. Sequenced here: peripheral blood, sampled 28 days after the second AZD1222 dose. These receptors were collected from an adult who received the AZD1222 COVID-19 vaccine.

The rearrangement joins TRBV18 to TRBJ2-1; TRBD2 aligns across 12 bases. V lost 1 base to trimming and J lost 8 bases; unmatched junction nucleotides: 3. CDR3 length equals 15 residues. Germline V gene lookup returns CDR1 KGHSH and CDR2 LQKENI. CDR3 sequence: CASSPRTSGMHEQFF. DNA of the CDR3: TGTGCCAGCTCACCACGGACTAGCGGGATGCATGAGCAGTTCTTC.

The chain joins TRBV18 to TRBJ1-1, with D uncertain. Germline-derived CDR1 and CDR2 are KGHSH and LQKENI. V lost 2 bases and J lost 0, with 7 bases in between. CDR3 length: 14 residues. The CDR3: CASSPGQMNTEAFF. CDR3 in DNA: TGTGCCAGCTCACCAGGGCAGATGAACACTGAAGCTTTCTTT.

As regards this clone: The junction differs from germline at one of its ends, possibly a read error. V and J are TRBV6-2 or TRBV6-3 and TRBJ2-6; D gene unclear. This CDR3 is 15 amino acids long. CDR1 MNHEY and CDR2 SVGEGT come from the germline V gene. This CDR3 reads CASNYGDSGANVLTF. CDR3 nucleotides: TGTGCCAGCAATTACGGCGACTCTGGGGCCAACGTCCTGACTTTC.

Here the CDR3 reads CASSEDWDSNQPQHF. The CDR3 DNA follows: TGCGCCAGCAGTGAGGACTGGGATAGCAATCAGCCCCAGCATTTT. V usage is TRBV10-2 and J usage is TRBJ1-5, with D uncertain. The CDR3 is 15 amino acids. Germline lookup yields CDR1 WSHSY and CDR2 SAAADI. V gave up 2 bases and J gave up 0 bases, with 8 bases separating them.

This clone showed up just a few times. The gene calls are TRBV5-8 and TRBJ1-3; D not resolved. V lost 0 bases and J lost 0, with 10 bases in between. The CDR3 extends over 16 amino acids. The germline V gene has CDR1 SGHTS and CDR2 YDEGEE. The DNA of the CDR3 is TGTGCCAGCAGCTTGGGCAGGACGTACTCTGGAAACACCATATATTTT. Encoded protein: CASSLGRTYSGNTIYF. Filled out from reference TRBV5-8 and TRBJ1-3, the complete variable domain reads EAGVTQSPTHLIKTRGQQATLRCSPISGHTSVYWYQQALGLGLQFLLWYDEGEERNRGNFPPRFSGRQFPNYSSELNVNALELEDSALYLCASSLGRTYSGNTIYFGEGSWLTVV.

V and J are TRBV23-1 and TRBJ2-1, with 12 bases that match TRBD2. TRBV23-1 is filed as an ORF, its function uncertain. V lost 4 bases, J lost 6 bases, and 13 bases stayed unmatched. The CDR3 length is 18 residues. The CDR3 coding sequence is TGCGCCAGCAGTCGCGGTGAATGGCTAGCGGGAGGGTGCAATGAGCAGTTCTTC. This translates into CASSRGEWLAGGCNEQFF.

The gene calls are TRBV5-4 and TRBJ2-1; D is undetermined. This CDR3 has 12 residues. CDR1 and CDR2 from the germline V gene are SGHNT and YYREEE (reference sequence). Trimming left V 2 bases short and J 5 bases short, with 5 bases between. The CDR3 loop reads CASSLPNNEQFF. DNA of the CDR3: TGTGCCAGCAGCTTACCCAACAATGAGCAGTTCTTC.

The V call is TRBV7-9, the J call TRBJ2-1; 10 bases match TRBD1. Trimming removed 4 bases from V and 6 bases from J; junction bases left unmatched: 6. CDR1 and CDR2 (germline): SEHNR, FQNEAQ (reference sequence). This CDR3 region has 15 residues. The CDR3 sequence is CASSSGTGASNEQFF. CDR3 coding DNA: TGTGCCAGCAGCTCCGGGACAGGGGCCTCCAATGAGCAGTTCTTC.

In nucleotides, the CDR3 is TGTGCCAGCAGCCCCGGGCCTTCCCCTTTGAATGAGCAGTTCTTC. It translates to CASSPGPSPLNEQFF. This chain joins TRBV6-2 or TRBV6-3 and TRBJ2-1; no definite D call. The CDR3 has 15 amino acids. CDR1 and CDR2 (germline): MNHEY, SVGEGT. Trimming removed 6 bases from V and 7 bases from J, with 19 bases in between.

In DNA, the CDR3 is TGTGCCTGGAGTGTATGGTCCCATGTCCGGGAGGGCCCGGATGAGCAGTTCTTC. This encodes CAWSVWSHVREGPDEQFF. V is TRBV30 and J is TRBJ2-1, with 8 bases aligning to TRBD2. V shed 0 bases and J 8 bases; nucleotides not matched to a gene: 18. The CDR3 is 18 amino acids. Per germline, CDR1 GTSNPN and CDR2 SVGIG (reference sequence).

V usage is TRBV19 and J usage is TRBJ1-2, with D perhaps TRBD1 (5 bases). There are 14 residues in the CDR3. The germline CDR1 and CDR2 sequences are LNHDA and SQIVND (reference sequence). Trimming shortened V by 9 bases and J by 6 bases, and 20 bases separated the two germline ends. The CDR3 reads CASRQFFGANGYTF. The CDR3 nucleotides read TGTGCCAGCCGACAGTTTTTTGGAGCGAATGGCTACACCTTC.

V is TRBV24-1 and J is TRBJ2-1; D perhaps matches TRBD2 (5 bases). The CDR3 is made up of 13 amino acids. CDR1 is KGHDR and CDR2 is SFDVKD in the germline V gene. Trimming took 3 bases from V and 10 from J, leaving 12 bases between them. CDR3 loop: CATSDLGAGEQFF. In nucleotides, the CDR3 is TGTGCCACCAGTGATCTGGGAGCCGGCGAGCAGTTCTTC.

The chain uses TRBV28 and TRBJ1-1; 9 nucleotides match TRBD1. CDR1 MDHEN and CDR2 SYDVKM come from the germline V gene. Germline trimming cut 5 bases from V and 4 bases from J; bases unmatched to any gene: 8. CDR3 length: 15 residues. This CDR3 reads CASSPPDRGATEAFF. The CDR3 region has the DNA TGTGCCAGCAGTCCCCCGGACAGGGGCGCCACTGAAGCTTTCTTT.

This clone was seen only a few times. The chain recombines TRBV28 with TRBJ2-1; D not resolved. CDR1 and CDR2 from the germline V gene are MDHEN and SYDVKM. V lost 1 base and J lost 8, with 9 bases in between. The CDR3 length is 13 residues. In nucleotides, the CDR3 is TGTGCCAGCAGTTTATATAGCTTCGATGAGCAGTTCTTC. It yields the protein CASSLYSFDEQFF.

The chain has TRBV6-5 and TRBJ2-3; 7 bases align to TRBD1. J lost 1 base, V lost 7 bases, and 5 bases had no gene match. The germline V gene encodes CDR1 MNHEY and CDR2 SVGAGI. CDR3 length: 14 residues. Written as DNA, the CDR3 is TGTGCCAGCACCGGGACAGTCCGCACAGATACGCAGTATTTT. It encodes CASTGTVRTDTQYF.

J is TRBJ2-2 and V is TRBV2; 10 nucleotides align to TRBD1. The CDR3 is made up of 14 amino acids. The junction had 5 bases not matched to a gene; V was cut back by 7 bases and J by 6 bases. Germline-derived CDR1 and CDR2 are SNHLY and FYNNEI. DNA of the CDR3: TGTGCCAGCATCGGACAGGGGGGAGCCGGGGAGCTGTTTTTT. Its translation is CASIGQGGAGELFF.

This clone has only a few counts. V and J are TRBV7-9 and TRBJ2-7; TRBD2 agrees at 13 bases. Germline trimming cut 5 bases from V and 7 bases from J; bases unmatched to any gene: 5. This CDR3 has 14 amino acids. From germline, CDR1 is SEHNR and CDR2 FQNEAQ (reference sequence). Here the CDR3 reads CASSPGTSGNEQYF. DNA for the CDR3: TGTGCCAGCAGCCCCGGGACTAGCGGGAATGAGCAGTACTTC.

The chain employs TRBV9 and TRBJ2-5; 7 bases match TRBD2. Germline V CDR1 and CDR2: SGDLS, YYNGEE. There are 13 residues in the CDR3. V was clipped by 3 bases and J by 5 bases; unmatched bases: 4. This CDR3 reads CASSAGTTETQYF. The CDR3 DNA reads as TGTGCCAGCAGCGCAGGGACTACGGAGACCCAGTACTTC.

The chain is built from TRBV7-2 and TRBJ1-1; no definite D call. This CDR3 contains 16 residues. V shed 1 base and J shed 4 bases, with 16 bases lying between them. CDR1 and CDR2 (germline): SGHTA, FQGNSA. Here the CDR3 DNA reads TGTGCCAGCAGCTTAGGAACCTCAAGGGTGGGCACTGAAGCTTTCTTT. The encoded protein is CASSLGTSRVGTEAFF.

The CDR3 reads CASSTGAENTEAFF. CDR3 sequence (DNA): TGCGCCAGCAGTACGGGGGCTGAGAACACTGAAGCTTTCTTT. This chain links TRBV5-1 with TRBJ1-1; perhaps TRBD1 as D (6 bases). V gave up 5 bases and J gave up 1 base, with 12 bases separating them. The CDR3 spans 14 residues. Looked up from germline, CDR1 is SGHRS and CDR2 is YFSETQ.

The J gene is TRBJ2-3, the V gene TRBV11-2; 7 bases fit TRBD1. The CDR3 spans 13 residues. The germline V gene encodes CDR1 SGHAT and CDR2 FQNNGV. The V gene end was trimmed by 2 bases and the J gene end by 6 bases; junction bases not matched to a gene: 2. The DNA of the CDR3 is TGTGCCAGCAGCTTACTACAGGGGGATACGCAGTATTTT. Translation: CASSLLQGDTQYF.

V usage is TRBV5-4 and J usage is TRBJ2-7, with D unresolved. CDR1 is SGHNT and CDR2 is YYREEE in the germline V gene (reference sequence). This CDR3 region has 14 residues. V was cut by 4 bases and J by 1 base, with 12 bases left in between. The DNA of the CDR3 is TGTGCCAGCAGCCCAAGGACGGATTCCTACGAGCAGTACTTC. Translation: CASSPRTDSYEQYF.

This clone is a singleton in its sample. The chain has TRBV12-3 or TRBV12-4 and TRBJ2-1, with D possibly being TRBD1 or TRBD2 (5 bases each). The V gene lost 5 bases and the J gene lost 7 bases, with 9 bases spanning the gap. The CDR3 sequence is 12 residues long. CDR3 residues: CASSLWGNEQFF. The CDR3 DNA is TGTGCCAGCAGTCTCTGGGGGAATGAGCAGTTCTTC.

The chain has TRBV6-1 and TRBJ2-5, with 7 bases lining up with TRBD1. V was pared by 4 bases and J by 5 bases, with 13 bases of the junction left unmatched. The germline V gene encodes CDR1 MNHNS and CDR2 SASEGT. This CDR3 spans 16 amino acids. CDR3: CASSGQRGRFGETQYF. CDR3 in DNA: TGTGCCAGCAGTGGGCAGAGGGGGCGATTCGGGGAGACCCAGTACTTC.

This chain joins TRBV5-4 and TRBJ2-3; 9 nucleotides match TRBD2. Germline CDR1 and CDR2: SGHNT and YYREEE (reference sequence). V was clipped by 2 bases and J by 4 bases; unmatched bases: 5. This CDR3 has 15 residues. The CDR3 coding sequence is TGTGCCAGCAGCTTTAGCGGGAGCGGCGCAGATACGCAGTATTTT. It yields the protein CASSFSGSGADTQYF.